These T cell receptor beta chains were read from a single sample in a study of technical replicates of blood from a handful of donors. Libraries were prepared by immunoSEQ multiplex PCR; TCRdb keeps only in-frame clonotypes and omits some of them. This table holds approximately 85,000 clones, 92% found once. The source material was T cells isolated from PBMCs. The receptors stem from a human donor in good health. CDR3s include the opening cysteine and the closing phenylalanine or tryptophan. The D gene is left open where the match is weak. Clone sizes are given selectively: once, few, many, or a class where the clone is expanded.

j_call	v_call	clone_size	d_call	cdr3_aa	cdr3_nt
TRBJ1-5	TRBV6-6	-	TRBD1	CAIQDRVGNQPQHF	TGTGCCATCCAGGACAGGGTGGGAAATCAGCCCCAGCATTTT
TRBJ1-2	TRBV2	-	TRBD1	CASSEEPGTGVYGYTF	TGTGCCAGCAGTGAGGAGCCCGGGACAGGAGTTTATGGCTACACCTTC
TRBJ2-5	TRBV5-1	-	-	CASSLGLVDEYTQYF	TGCGCCAGCAGCTTGGGACTGGTCGACGAGTATACCCAGTACTTC
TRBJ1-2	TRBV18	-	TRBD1	CASSQGTGYGYTF	TGTGCCAGCTCACAAGGGACAGGCTATGGCTACACCTTC
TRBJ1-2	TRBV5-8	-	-	CASSLGLDSDGYTF	TGTGCCAGCAGCTTGGGGTTGGATAGCGATGGCTACACCTTC
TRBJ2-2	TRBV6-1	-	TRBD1	CASIQGAMGTGELFF	TGTGCCAGCATTCAGGGGGCGATGGGCACCGGGGAGCTGTTTTTT
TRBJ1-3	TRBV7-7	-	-	CASSLGAGSGNTIYF	TGTGCTAGCAGCTTAGGCGCCGGCTCTGGAAACACCATATATTTT
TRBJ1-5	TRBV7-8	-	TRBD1	CASRLRGDRGASSNQPQHF	TGTGCCAGCAGGCTTAGGGGGGACAGGGGGGCGTCAAGCAATCAGCCCCAGCATTTT
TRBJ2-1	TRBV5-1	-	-	CASSLTGGNNEQFF	TGCGCCAGCAGCTTGACAGGAGGGAACAATGAGCAGTTCTTC
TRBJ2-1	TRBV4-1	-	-	CASEAHNEQFF	TGCGCCAGCGAAGCACACAATGAGCAGTTCTTC
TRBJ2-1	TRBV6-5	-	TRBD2	CASSYSLAGDGNEQFF	TGTGCCAGCAGTTACTCGCTAGCGGGAGATGGCAATGAGCAGTTCTTC
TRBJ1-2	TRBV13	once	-	CASSSYRTNYGYTF	TGTGCCAGCAGCAGTTACAGGACTAACTATGGCTACACCTTC
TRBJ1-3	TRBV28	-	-	CASSLIRERNTIYF	TGTGCCAGCAGTTTGATTCGGGAAAGAAACACCATATATTTT
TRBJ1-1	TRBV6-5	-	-	CASRTGQDEAFF	TGTGCCAGCAGAACCGGACAAGACGAAGCTTTCTTT
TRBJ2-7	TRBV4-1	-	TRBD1	CASSQVGQGSYEQYF	TGCGCCAGCAGCCAAGTGGGACAGGGCTCCTACGAGCAGTACTTC
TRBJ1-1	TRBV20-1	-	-	CSAPRGTEAFF	TGCAGTGCTCCCCGGGGGACTGAAGCTTTCTTT
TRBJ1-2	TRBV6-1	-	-	CASSETTLGITFYGYTF	TGTGCCAGCAGTGAAACCACCCTCGGGATCACTTTCTATGGCTACACCTTC
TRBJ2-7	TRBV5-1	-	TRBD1	CASTLSGTGVSYEQYF	TGCGCCAGCACCTTATCCGGGACAGGAGTCTCCTACGAGCAGTACTTC
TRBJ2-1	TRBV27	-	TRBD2	CASSFFRGPPLEGGLGSYNEQFF	TGTGCCAGCAGTTTCTTTCGTGGTCCGCCGCTGGAGGGAGGGCTAGGGTCCTACAATGAGCAGTTCTTC
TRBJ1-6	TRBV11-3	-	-	CASSSKGGPLHF	TGTGCCAGCAGCTCAAAGGGGGGGCCCCTCCACTTT
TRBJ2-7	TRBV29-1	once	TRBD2	CSVMTGTSGIKYF	TGCAGCGTGATGACCGGGACTAGCGGGATTAAGTACTTC
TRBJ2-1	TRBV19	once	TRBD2	CASSPGTSWALEFF	TGTGCCAGTAGTCCCGGGACTAGCTGGGCTCTAGAGTTCTTC
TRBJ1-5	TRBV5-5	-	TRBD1	CASSLTGTGVQPQHF	TGTGCCAGCAGCTTGACCGGGACAGGGGTCCAGCCCCAGCATTTT
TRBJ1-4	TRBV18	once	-	CASSPMGTSEKLFF	TGTGCCAGCTCACCCATGGGGACATCTGAAAAACTGTTTTTT
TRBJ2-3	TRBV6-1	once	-	CASSEKTLRSTDTQYF	TGTGCCAGCAGTGAAAAGACTCTCAGAAGCACAGATACGCAGTATTTT
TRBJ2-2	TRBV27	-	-	CASSPPRNTGELFF	TGTGCCAGCAGTCCCCCCCGGAACACCGGGGAGCTGTTTTTT
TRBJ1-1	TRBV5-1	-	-	CASSPRTNTEAFF	TGCGCCAGCAGTCCCCGTACAAACACTGAAGCTTTCTTT
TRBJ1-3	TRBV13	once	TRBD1	CASSRYEGGPGNTIYF	TGTGCCAGCAGCCGTTATGAAGGGGGCCCTGGAAACACCATATATTTT
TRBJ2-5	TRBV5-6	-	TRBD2	CASSLGIAGVQETQYF	TGTGCCAGCAGCTTGGGGATAGCGGGCGTCCAAGAGACCCAGTACTTC
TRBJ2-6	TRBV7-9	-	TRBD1	CASGSRQGSGANVLTF	TGTGCCAGCGGATCCCGACAGGGCTCTGGGGCCAACGTCCTGACTTTC
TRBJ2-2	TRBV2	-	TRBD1	CASSAQMDRSGELFF	TGTGCCAGCAGTGCCCAGATGGACAGGTCCGGGGAGCTGTTTTTT
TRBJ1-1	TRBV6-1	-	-	CASSEALAKYTEAFF	TGTGCCAGCAGTGAAGCGTTGGCCAAATACACTGAAGCTTTCTTT
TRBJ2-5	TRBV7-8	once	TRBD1	CASSPDRVGKETQYF	TGTGCCAGCAGCCCGGACAGGGTCGGAAAAGAGACCCAGTACTTC
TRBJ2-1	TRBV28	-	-	CASNLREKFFNEQFF	TGTGCCAGCAATTTACGGGAGAAATTCTTCAATGAGCAGTTCTTC
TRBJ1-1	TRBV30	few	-	CAWSSGVLTEAFF	TGTGCCTGGAGTTCAGGGGTTTTAACTGAAGCTTTCTTT
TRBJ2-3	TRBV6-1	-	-	CASIDRNTDTQYF	TGTGCCAGCATTGACAGAAACACAGATACGCAGTATTTT
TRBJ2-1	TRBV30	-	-	CAWDYIGRANNEQFF	TGTGCCTGGGACTATATAGGTCGCGCAAACAATGAGCAGTTCTTC
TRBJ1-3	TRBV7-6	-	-	CASSLGGISGNTIYF	TGTGCCAGCAGCTTAGGCGGTATCTCTGGAAACACCATATATTTT
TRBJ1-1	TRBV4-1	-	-	CASRRTSNTEAFF	TGCGCCAGTAGACGGACATCGAACACTGAAGCTTTCTTT
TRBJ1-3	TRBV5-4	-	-	CASSPGTEVYNTIYF	TGTGCCAGCAGCCCAGGGACTGAGGTGTACAACACCATATATTTT
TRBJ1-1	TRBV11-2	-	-	CASSLWLGREAFF	TGTGCCAGCAGCCTGTGGTTGGGGAGAGAAGCTTTCTTT
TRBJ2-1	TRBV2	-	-	CANQDYPVSYNEQFF	TGTGCCAACCAAGACTACCCAGTTTCTTACAATGAGCAGTTCTTC
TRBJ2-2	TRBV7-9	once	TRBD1	CASSRQGAKYTGELFF	TGTGCCAGCAGCCGACAGGGGGCGAAATACACCGGGGAGCTGTTTTTT
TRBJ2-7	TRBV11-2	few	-	CASRAEAYEQYF	TGTGCCAGTCGTGCCGAGGCCTACGAGCAGTACTTC
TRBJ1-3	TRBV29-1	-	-	CSVEIGGRTGNTIYF	TGCAGCGTTGAAATCGGAGGCAGGACTGGAAACACCATATATTTT
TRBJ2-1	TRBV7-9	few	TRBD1	CASSLGDSSYNEQFF	TGTGCCAGCAGCTTAGGGGACAGCTCCTACAATGAGCAGTTCTTC
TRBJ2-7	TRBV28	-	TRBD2	CASSLVPHSGRASYEQYF	TGTGCCAGCAGTTTAGTCCCTCATAGCGGGAGGGCGTCCTACGAGCAGTACTTC
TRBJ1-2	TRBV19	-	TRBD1	CASTPGSQGDYGYTF	TGTGCCAGTACCCCGGGATCGCAGGGGGACTATGGCTACACCTTC
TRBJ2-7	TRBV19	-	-	CASSPGLREQYF	TGTGCCAGTAGTCCAGGACTCCGTGAGCAGTACTTC
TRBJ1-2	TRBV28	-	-	CASSLLNSPYGYTF	TGTGCCAGCAGTTTACTGAACAGCCCCTATGGCTACACCTTC
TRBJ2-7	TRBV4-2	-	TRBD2	CASSLSGAYEQYF	TGTGCCAGCAGCCTTAGCGGGGCCTACGAGCAGTACTTC
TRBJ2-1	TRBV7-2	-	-	CASSLASTRGAYNEQFF	TGTGCCAGCAGCTTAGCCTCAACACGGGGAGCCTACAATGAGCAGTTCTTC
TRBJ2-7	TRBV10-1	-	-	CASSLAASDYF	TGCGCCAGCAGCCTGGCCGCTAGCGATTACTTC
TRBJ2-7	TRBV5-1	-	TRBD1	CASSASPKSGTAVYEQYF	TGCGCCAGCAGCGCGTCCCCTAAATCCGGGACAGCTGTCTACGAGCAGTACTTC
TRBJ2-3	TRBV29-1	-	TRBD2	CSVPSGGRTDTQYF	TGCAGCGTTCCCAGCGGGGGCCGCACAGATACGCAGTATTTT